This entry lists 26 T cell receptor beta chains sequenced from one sample in a study of T cell responses to AZD1222 COVID-19 vaccine (dated by TCRdb to about 2021). The time point label corresponds to: about 28 days (+/-7) after the second vaccine dose. Reading the label with the study, this specimen's treatment or condition is: meningococcal conjugate vaccine given as trial control. To prepare the library, the immunoSEQ multiplex PCR assay was applied. What TCRdb holds here is the immuneACCESS table cut down to in-frame rearrangements. Part of the clones is not present; checked against another copy, under half of the missing clones reflect an unresolved V gene, and the others are unexplained. The sample table holds 75,000 to 95,000 clones, of which approximately 88% were seen once. The ten biggest clones cover 9% to 10% of the sample. This specimen consisted of peripheral blood, obtained 28 days after the second dose of the MenACWY control vaccine. These receptors were collected from an adult who received the MenACWY meningococcal vaccine as a control.

V and J are TRBV6-5 and TRBJ1-6, with 8 bases that match TRBD1. The CDR3 contains 14 residues. Germline V gene sequence: CDR1 MNHEY, CDR2 SVGAGI. V shed 6 bases, J shed 10 bases, and the junction held 8 bases outside the gene matches. In nucleotides, the CDR3 is TGTGCCAGCAGCACCGACAGGGGTGGCTCACCCCTCCACTTT. This sequence encodes CASSTDRGGSPLHF.

The chain uses TRBV6-2 or TRBV6-3 and TRBJ1-2; 12 bases map to TRBD1. Per the germline V gene, CDR1 is MNHEY and CDR2 is SVGEGT. The V segment lost 5 bases and the J segment 2 bases; nucleotides outside the gene matches: 3. The CDR3 runs to 15 residues. The CDR3 is CASSPGTGGNYGYTF. The CDR3 DNA sequence: TGTGCCAGCAGTCCCGGGACAGGGGGCAACTATGGCTACACCTTC.

V and J are TRBV6-5 and TRBJ1-4, with D possibly matching TRBD1 (5 bases). This CDR3 is 15 amino acids long. CDR1 and CDR2 (germline): MNHEY, SVGAGI. V gave up 6 bases and J gave up 10 bases, with 21 bases separating them. The CDR3 reads CASSSFSPDGGKLFF. In nucleotides, the CDR3 is TGTGCCAGCAGCTCCTTCAGCCCCGACGGGGGAAAACTGTTTTTT.

The chain links TRBV12-3 or TRBV12-4 to TRBJ2-5; D ambiguous. The CDR3 loop spans 11 amino acids. Trimming removed 6 bases at V and 7 bases at J, with 9 bases between. As DNA, the CDR3 is TGTGCCAGCAGGGCCGGCGGGACCCAGTACTTC. Encoded protein: CASRAGGTQYF.

This clone appeared once. This chain joins TRBV30 and TRBJ1-5, with TRBD1 identical over 9 bases. The CDR3 runs to 14 residues. The trim removed 5 bases at V and 2 bases at J, leaving 4 bases unmatched. Germline CDR1 reads GTSNPN; CDR2 reads SVGIG (reference sequence). The CDR3 loop reads CAWGRTGGNQPQHF. As DNA, the CDR3 is TGTGCCTGGGGCCGGACAGGGGGCAATCAGCCCCAGCATTTT.

The chain couples TRBV5-6 to TRBJ2-1; TRBD1 matches at 7 bases. This CDR3 region has 17 residues. Germline V CDR1 and CDR2: SGHDT, YYEEEE. The J segment lost 4 bases and the V segment lost 4 bases, leaving 14 bases of the junction unmatched. The CDR3 nucleotides are TGTGCCAGCAGCCTGGTTCTACAGGGGAGCCCTTACAATGAGCAGTTCTTC. Protein product: CASSLVLQGSPYNEQFF.

The V and J genes are TRBV5-1 and TRBJ2-5, with 8 bases aligning to TRBD2. V trimming: 3 bases; J trimming: 5 bases; junction bases outside the gene matches: 6. Germline assignment: CDR1 SGHRS and CDR2 YFSETQ. The CDR3 spans 14 residues. CDR3 loop: CASSSPIAGETQYF. In DNA, the CDR3 is TGCGCCAGCAGCTCCCCTATAGCGGGGGAGACCCAGTACTTC.

This clone was picked up one time. The genes are TRBV6-1 and TRBJ1-2, with D unresolved. Trimming cost V 2 bases and J 8 bases, with 6 bases left between them. Germline V gene lookup returns CDR1 MNHNS and CDR2 SASEGT. This CDR3 spans 11 amino acids. CDR3 sequence (DNA): TGTGCCAGCAGTGAAATGGTGGGCTACACCTTC. Residues: CASSEMVGYTF.

This chain links TRBV7-2 with TRBJ2-5, with TRBD2 matching 7 bases. The CDR3 runs 14 residues. CDR1 and CDR2 (germline): SGHTA, FQGNSA. Trimming removed 1 base from V and 5 bases from J; junction bases left unmatched: 4. CDR3 residues: CASSLGSGGETQYF. CDR3 nucleotides: TGTGCCAGCAGCTTAGGCTCGGGAGGCGAGACCCAGTACTTC. Variable domain in full (rest from reference TRBV7-2 and TRBJ2-5): GAGVSQSPSNKVTEKGKDVELRCDPISGHTALYWYRQSLGQGLEFLIYFQGNSAPDKSGLPSDRFSAERTGGSVSTLTIQRTQQEDSAVYLCASSLGSGGETQYFGPGTRLLVL.

The V gene is TRBV6-2 or TRBV6-3, the J gene TRBJ2-5; 8 bases map to TRBD2. After removal of 6 bases from V and 4 bases from J, the junction contained 7 bases not matched to a gene. Germline V gives CDR1 MNHEY, CDR2 SVGEGT. The CDR3 loop spans 14 amino acids. The CDR3 loop reads CASSVRLAGETQYF. The CDR3 DNA is TGTGCCAGCAGCGTCCGGCTAGCGGGAGAGACCCAGTACTTC.

The rearrangement joins TRBV6-1 to TRBJ1-1; the D is unclear. Germline-derived CDR1 and CDR2 are MNHNS and SASEGT. V was clipped by 5 bases and J by 0 bases, with 4 bases between them. CDR3 length: 12 amino acids. Here the CDR3 reads CASSLVNTEAFF. CDR3 bases: TGTGCCAGCAGTTTGGTGAACACTGAAGCTTTCTTT.

This sequence joins TRBV7-9 and TRBJ2-2, with TRBD1 as a possible D gene (6 bases). Germline V gives CDR1 SEHNR, CDR2 FQNEAQ (reference sequence). With 5 bases removed from V and 7 bases from J, the gap between germline ends came to 17 bases. This CDR3 region has 15 residues. The CDR3 here is CASSPGQVLSGELFF. In DNA form, the CDR3 reads TGTGCCAGCAGCCCGGGACAAGTTTTGAGCGGGGAGCTGTTTTTT.

This sequence joins TRBV19 and TRBJ2-5; TRBD2 matches at 11 bases. The CDR3 sequence is 14 residues long. Unmatched junction bases numbered 3, after V lost 5 bases and J lost 4 bases. The V gene's germline CDR1 is LNHDA and CDR2 SQIVND (reference sequence). DNA for the CDR3: TGTGCCAGTAGTCGCACTAGCGGGGGAGAGACCCAGTACTTC. Translation gives CASSRTSGGETQYF. Complete variable domain (other parts from reference TRBV19 and TRBJ2-5): DGGITQSPKYLFRKEGQNVTLSCEQNLNHDAMYWYRQDPGQGLRLIYYSQIVNDFQKGDIAEGYSVSREKKESFPLTVTSAQKNPTAFYLCASSRTSGGETQYFGPGTRLLVL.

This chain joins TRBV5-1 and TRBJ2-3; 10 bases match TRBD2. CDR3 size: 14 residues. CDR1 is SGHRS and CDR2 is YFSETQ in the germline V gene. Losses at the gene ends were 3 bases for V and 4 bases for J; bases not matched to a gene: 2. The CDR3, as DNA: TGCGCCAGCAGCTCCAGCGGGGGGGCAGATACGCAGTATTTT. This encodes CASSSSGGADTQYF.

The genes are TRBV5-6 and TRBJ2-1; TRBD1 aligns across 7 bases. The CDR3 length is 15 residues. CDR1 and CDR2 from the germline V gene are SGHDT and YYEEEE. The V and J ends lost 5 bases and 1 base, in that order; junction bases with no gene match: 6. The CDR3 coding sequence is TGTGCCAGCAGTTTTGGGACAGCTTCCTACAATGAGCAGTTCTTC. Residues: CASSFGTASYNEQFF. The whole variable domain, filled in from reference TRBV5-6 and TRBJ2-1, reads DAGVTQSPTHLIKTRGQQVTLRCSPKSGHDTVSWYQQALGQGPQFIFQYYEEEERQRGNFPDRFSGHQFPNYSSELNVNALLLGDSALYLCASSFGTASYNEQFFGPGTRLTVL.

This rearrangement joins TRBV5-1 to TRBJ1-6, with D possibly being TRBD1 (6 bases). Germline V lookup: CDR1 SGHRS, CDR2 YFSETQ. The CDR3 is 16 residues long. V gave up 1 base and J gave up 9 bases, with 17 bases separating them. CDR3 sequence: CASSLNLGQNGSPLHF. CDR3 coding DNA: TGCGCCAGCAGCTTGAACCTAGGACAGAACGGTTCACCCCTCCACTTT.

V is TRBV13 and J is TRBJ2-3; D is ambiguous. The CDR3 sequence is 15 residues long. The V gene's germline CDR1 is PRHDT and CDR2 FYEKMQ (reference sequence). With 4 bases removed from V and 4 bases from J, the gap between germline ends came to 15 bases. CDR3 DNA sequence: TGTGCCAGCAGCTCATTTTCACTAAGATCAGATACGCAGTATTTT. Translated, it gives CASSSFSLRSDTQYF.

For this clone: At one end, the junction sequence differs from germline, possibly due to a read error. CDR3 nucleotides: TGCGCCAGCAGCGAAGGGCAGGGGGCCCACTACGGCTACACCTTC. Protein sequence: CASSEGQGAHYGYTF. The chain couples TRBV5-1 to TRBJ1-2; TRBD1 matches at 8 bases. The germline CDR1 and CDR2 sequences are SGHRS and YFSETQ. This CDR3 contains 15 residues.

This chain joins TRBV18 and TRBJ1-1, with 8 bases that match TRBD1. The ends lost 5 bases at V and 1 base at J; junction bases unmatched: 9. This CDR3 comprises 16 residues. Germline V CDR1 and CDR2: KGHSH, LQKENI. Here the CDR3 reads CASSSGQGERNTEAFF. CDR3 in DNA: TGTGCCAGCTCATCCGGACAGGGAGAGAGGAACACTGAAGCTTTCTTT.

This sequence joins TRBV3-1 (or the pseudogene TRBV3-2) and TRBJ1-4; 7 bases line up with TRBD1. Per germline, CDR1 LGHDT and CDR2 YNNKEL (reference sequence). CDR3 length: 14 amino acids. The V segment lost 2 bases and the J segment 3 bases; nucleotides outside the gene matches: 0. The CDR3 reads CASSQQGANEKLFF. The DNA of the CDR3 is TGTGCCAGCAGCCAACAGGGGGCTAATGAAAAACTGTTTTTT.

The chain links TRBV5-1 to TRBJ2-7, with 8 bases fitting TRBD1. CDR1 is SGHRS, CDR2 YFSETQ, per germline. J lost 3 bases, V lost 4 bases, and 6 bases had no gene match. The CDR3 runs to 14 residues. CDR3 DNA sequence: TGCGCCAGCAGCCCGCGGACAGGGAACTACGAGCAGTACTTC. This gives the protein CASSPRTGNYEQYF.

In the case of this clone: Sequence at one end of the junction differs from germline and may be a read error. V is TRBV6-5 and J is TRBJ1-6; D is uncertain. The CDR3 consists of 14 residues. Germline V gene lookup returns CDR1 MNHEY and CDR2 SVGAGI. CDR3 nucleotide sequence: TGTGCCAGCAGTAACTCACTCATTAGTTCACCCCTCCACTTT. Translated: CASSNSLISSPLHF.

The chain has TRBV5-6 and TRBJ2-7, with D unresolved. V was trimmed by 2 bases and J by 7 bases, leaving 19 bases between them. CDR1 SGHDT and CDR2 YYEEEE come from the germline V gene. The CDR3 runs to 15 residues. The CDR3 coding sequence is TGTGCCAGCAGCTTTGGGCGGCCGGCGCCCCGGGAGCAGTACTTC. Amino acid sequence: CASSFGRPAPREQYF.

The chain recombines TRBV11-1 with TRBJ2-7; D call uncertain. The V gene lost 6 bases and the J gene lost 0 bases, with 6 bases spanning the gap. Germline loops: CDR1 SGHAT, CDR2 FQDESV (reference sequence). The length of the CDR3 is 12 residues. CDR3 residues: CASSRNSYEQYF. In nucleotides, the CDR3 is TGTGCCAGCAGTAGGAACTCCTACGAGCAGTACTTC.

The gene calls are TRBV11-2 and TRBJ2-5; maybe TRBD2 (6 bases). The CDR3 extends over 14 amino acids. The V and J ends lost 3 bases and 5 bases respectively, with 13 bases between them. Germline assignment: CDR1 SGHAT and CDR2 FQNNGV. The CDR3 coding sequence is TGTGCCAGCAGCTTGGGACTTAGGGGTGAGACCCAGTACTTC. Its translation is CASSLGLRGETQYF. Full variable domain (outside the CDR3, taken from reference TRBV11-2 and TRBJ2-5): EAGVAQSPRYKIIEKRQSVAFWCNPISGHATLYWYQQILGQGPKLLIQFQNNGVVDDSQLPKDRFSAERLKGVDSTLKIQPAKLEDSAVYLCASSLGLRGETQYFGPGTRLLVL.

The chain carries TRBV6-5 and TRBJ2-7; D perhaps matches TRBD1 (5 bases). The germline gives CDR1 MNHEY, CDR2 SVGAGI. The CDR3 runs 15 residues. With 0 bases removed from V and 3 bases from J, the gap between germline ends came to 12 bases. The CDR3 loop reads CASSYSPDKFYEQYF. CDR3 nucleotide sequence: TGTGCCAGCAGTTACTCGCCGGACAAATTCTACGAGCAGTACTTC.